These 18 T cell receptor beta chains were all obtained from the same sample, sequenced in a study of T cells expressing NK-cell markers. TCRdb reprocessed the 5' RACE reads; each CDR3 protein has one entry and no DNA is given. The sample totals 150,000 to 200,000 distinct CDR3 sequences; its top ten clones hold about a fifth. Material: blood T cells: a sorted CD56 or NKG2C T cell subset, CD4+ or CD8+ T cells, or bulk PBMC T cells (not recorded which). These receptors were obtained from a woman between 18 and 70 years old in good health.

The CDR3 protein is CSAKVRRMNTEAFF. The rearrangement uses TRBV20-1 and TRBJ1-1. The length of the CDR3 is 14 residues. CDR1 is DFQATT and CDR2 is SNEGSKA in the germline V gene (reference sequence).

This chain links TRBV12-3 or TRBV12-4 with TRBJ1-6; TCRdb lists TRBD1, though no DNA is available to test this call. The CDR3 loop spans 14 amino acids. CDR3 in amino acids: CASSTDGGLSPLHF.

The chain has TRBV12-3 or TRBV12-4 and TRBJ2-7; as DNA is missing, the TRBD1 call by TCRdb cannot be tested. CDR3 length: 14 amino acids. This CDR3 reads CASSWEPGPYEQYF.

The chain joins TRBV12-3 or TRBV12-4 to TRBJ2-1; TCRdb outputs TRBD2, but without DNA this stays unchecked. This CDR3 comprises 12 residues. The CDR3 here is CASSSGGIEQFF.

This chain links TRBV28 with TRBJ1-5. The CDR3 is made up of 13 amino acids. In germline, CDR1 is MDHEN, CDR2 SYDVKM. The chain's CDR3 is CASSPGQQQPQHF.

The J gene is TRBJ1-6, the V gene TRBV10-3; there is no DNA to check the TCRdb D call of TRBD1. Per germline, CDR1 ENHRY and CDR2 SYGVKD. This CDR3 contains 16 residues. The CDR3 region is CAISEGRASYNSPLHF.

The chain joins TRBV18 to TRBJ2-5; TCRdb's D gene call, TRBD1, goes unchecked for lack of DNA. Germline assignment: CDR1 KGHSH and CDR2 LQKENI. The CDR3 sequence is 15 residues long. The CDR3 region is CASSPRQDNGETQYF.

The chain employs TRBV2 and TRBJ1-5; lacking DNA, the TRBD1 call made by TCRdb goes unchecked. The CDR3 spans 15 residues. Germline CDR1 is SNHLY and CDR2 is FYNNEI. The CDR3 sequence is CASSVSQGNNQPQHF.

The chain is built from TRBV12-3 or TRBV12-4 and TRBJ2-7; lacking DNA, the TRBD1 call made by TCRdb goes unchecked. The CDR3 is 15 amino acids. The CDR3 sequence is CASSPRTGQREEQYF.

The chain combines TRBV25-1 with TRBJ2-1; the D gene TCRdb calls, TRBD2, cannot be checked with no DNA. The length of the CDR3 is 16 residues. Germline assignment: CDR1 MGHDK and CDR2 SYGVNS. The CDR3 protein is CASSEGVAGGANEQFF.

The gene calls are TRBV15 and TRBJ2-5; as DNA is missing, the TRBD1 call by TCRdb cannot be tested. CDR1 is LNHNV and CDR2 is YYDKDF in the germline V gene (reference sequence). The CDR3 is made up of 15 amino acids. CDR3 sequence: CATSSLGTGPETQYF.

The V call is TRBV7-6, the J call TRBJ1-5; TCRdb gives TRBD1 as the D gene, but with no DNA this cannot be confirmed. CDR1 is SGHVS, CDR2 FNYEAQ, per germline. The CDR3 runs 14 residues. CDR3: CASSLVQGTQPQHF.

The rearrangement links TRBV20-1 to TRBJ2-3; TCRdb indicates TRBD1, and absent DNA this call remains unverified. The CDR3 covers 14 residues. Per the germline V gene, CDR1 is DFQATT and CDR2 is SNEGSKA (reference sequence). CDR3 in amino acids: CSAARQESTDTQYF.

This rearrangement joins TRBV5-6 to TRBJ2-1. The CDR3 sequence is 14 residues long. Germline-derived CDR1 and CDR2 are SGHDT and YYEEEE. The CDR3 sequence: CASSLVSSYNEQFF.

The CDR3 region is CASSRDSRNTIYF. The chain combines TRBV7-9 with TRBJ1-3; there is no DNA to check the TCRdb D call of TRBD1. The germline gives CDR1 SEHNR, CDR2 FQNEAQ (reference sequence). This CDR3 has 13 amino acids. Using reference TRBV7-9 and TRBJ1-3 for the parts outside the CDR3, the full variable domain is DTGVSQNPRHKITKRGQNVTFRCDPISEHNRLYWYRQTLGQGPEFLTYFQNEAQLEKSRLLSDRFSAERPKGSFSTLEIQRTEQGDSAMYLCASSRDSRNTIYFGEGSWLTVV.

The V and J genes are TRBV9 and TRBJ1-1. The CDR3 loop spans 16 amino acids. Germline CDR1 reads SGDLS; CDR2 reads YYNGEE. This chain's CDR3 is CASSQSYQGRNTEAFF.

The chain joins TRBV20-1 to TRBJ2-4; TCRdb outputs TRBD2, but without DNA this stays unchecked. Germline CDR1 DFQATT, CDR2 SNEGSKA (reference sequence). This CDR3 region has 15 residues. CDR3 amino acids: CSAKGTSAGKNIQYF.

The chain uses TRBV27 and TRBJ2-1; TCRdb's assignment of TRBD2 cannot be checked, as there is no DNA. This CDR3 is built from 14 residues. Germline-derived CDR1 and CDR2 are MNHEY and SMNVEV (reference sequence). Here the CDR3 reads CASSLNAGGNEQFF.